Shown below are 9 T cell receptor beta chains from a single sample sequenced in a study of beta chain features in type 1 diabetes. Overall study results and limits: Type 1 diabetes patients had moderately but significantly shorter TCRB CDR3s in all four CD4+ subsets.

The entirety of the isolated RNA underwent reverse transcription, so expressed TCRB transcripts were sequenced. Using immunoSEQ multiplex PCR, the repertoire was profiled, and TCRdb retains in-frame clones only, with some absent. The data show about 160,000 clones, about 8% seen once. Their antigens are not known. Sequenced: central memory CD4+ T cells from blood. The receptors shown here come from a woman in her thirties or forties with type 1 diabetes.

The CDR3 nucleotides are TGTGCCAGCAGCTCCGACAGGCTGGGCCACGAGCAGTACTTC. Its translation is CASSSDRLGHEQYF. The rearrangement joins TRBV4-2 to TRBJ2-7; maybe TRBD1 (6 bases). With 5 bases removed from V and 5 bases from J, the gap between germline ends came to 16 bases. The CDR3 is made up of 14 amino acids. From germline, CDR1 is LGHNA and CDR2 YNFKEQ.

The CDR3 here is CASSPPAGLAGSYNEQFF. The DNA of the CDR3 is TGTGCCAGCTCACCACCGGCGGGACTAGCGGGATCCTACAATGAGCAGTTCTTC. This sequence joins TRBV18 and TRBJ2-1; 13 bases map to TRBD2. The CDR3 is 18 residues long. V dropped 0 bases and J dropped 1; count of bases not matched to a gene: 3. Germline lookup yields CDR1 KGHSH and CDR2 LQKENI.

This clone was counted only a few times. The J gene is TRBJ2-7, the V gene TRBV6-6; 10 nucleotides agree with TRBD1. The ends lost 6 bases at V and 6 bases at J; junction bases unmatched: 14. Germline assignment: CDR1 MNHNY and CDR2 SVGAGI (reference sequence). The CDR3 loop spans 16 amino acids. CDR3 loop: CASSSYRTGGGLEQYF. In nucleotides, the CDR3 is TGTGCCAGCAGCTCCTACCGGACAGGGGGTGGACTCGAGCAGTACTTC.

This clone has just a few counts. The V gene is TRBV18, the J gene TRBJ1-5; 7 bases agree with TRBD1. Germline CDR1 reads KGHSH; CDR2 reads LQKENI. This CDR3 has 14 residues. The V and J ends lost 6 bases and 5 bases, in that order; junction bases with no gene match: 7. CDR3 loop: CASSPGQVYQPQHF. CDR3 sequence (DNA): TGTGCCAGCTCCCCTGGACAGGTCTATCAGCCCCAGCATTTT. Full variable domain (outside the CDR3, taken from reference TRBV18 and TRBJ1-5): NAGVMQNPRHLVRRRGQEARLRCSPMKGHSHVYWYRQLPEEGLKFMVYLQKENIIDESGMPKERFSAEFPKEGPSILRIQQVVRGDSAAYFCASSPGQVYQPQHFGDGTRLSIL.

This chain joins TRBV5-4 and TRBJ2-3, with 8 bases that match TRBD1. Germline CDR1 and CDR2: SGHNT and YYREEE (reference sequence). Losses at the gene ends were 1 base for V and 3 bases for J; bases not matched to a gene: 1. The CDR3 is made up of 14 amino acids. This CDR3 is CASSLQGATDTQYF. CDR3 DNA sequence: TGTGCCAGCAGCTTGCAGGGGGCGACAGATACGCAGTATTTT.

This clone was recorded a few times. This CDR3 is CASSSPQNPGTGETQYF. The CDR3 bases are TGTGCCAGCAGCTCGCCCCAGAACCCCGGGACAGGAGAGACCCAGTACTTC. This chain connects TRBV7-8 to TRBJ2-5; 8 bases line up with TRBD1. The junction had 14 bases not matched to a gene; V was cut back by 4 bases and J by 4 bases. The CDR3 totals 17 residues. The germline V gene encodes CDR1 SGHVS and CDR2 FQNEAQ.

This sequence joins TRBV27 and TRBJ1-4, with D possibly matching TRBD1 (6 bases). The CDR3 consists of 14 residues. Trimming removed 5 bases at V and 8 bases at J, with 15 bases between. CDR1 is MNHEY, CDR2 SMNVEV, per germline (reference sequence). The CDR3 here is CASSTGQLREKLFF. The CDR3 DNA follows: TGTGCCAGCAGTACTGGACAGCTAAGGGAAAAACTGTTTTTT. The entire variable domain, with the rest obtained from reference TRBV27 and TRBJ1-4, is as follows: EAQVTQNPRYLITVTGKKLTVTCSQNMNHEYMSWYRQDPGLGLRQIYYSMNVEVTDKGDVPEGYKVSRKEKRNFPLILESPSPNQTSLYFCASSTGQLREKLFFGSGTQLSVL.

This clone appeared a few times. V gene TRBV5-4 combines with J gene TRBJ1-2; D is uncertain. Germline V gives CDR1 SGHNT, CDR2 YYREEE (reference sequence). The CDR3 is made up of 12 amino acids. Trimming took off 4 bases at V and 3 bases at J, with 7 bases between the two ends. CDR3 sequence reads: CASSDRDYGYTF. As DNA, the CDR3 is TGTGCCAGCAGCGACCGGGACTATGGCTACACCTTC.

The rearrangement uses TRBV20-1 and TRBJ1-1; D is possibly TRBD1 (5 bases). This CDR3 comprises 11 residues. CDR1 is DFQATT and CDR2 is SNEGSKA in the germline V gene (reference sequence). DNA for the CDR3: TGCAGGATACGGTCAGGGACTGAAGCTTTCTTT. This encodes CRIRSGTEAFF.